This T cell receptor (beta chain) was observed in a study of tumor-infiltrating lymphocytes in primary liver carcinoma. This clonotype appeared once. One junction end does not reproduce the germline sequence, and a read error may be involved. From germline, CDR1 is LGHNA and CDR2 YNFKEQ. The CDR3 has 18 amino acids. Researchers drew blood RNA from unsorted whole blood and extracted germline DNA as well. The authors made TCR beta cDNA from about 500 ng total RNA with a constant-region primer. Library construction for TCR beta comprised three nested multiplex PCR rounds performed with slightly modified ARM-PCR. TRBV1-TRBV30 forward primers and a C-beta reverse primer were used in the first two PCR rounds, which each ran for ten to eleven cycles. TCRdb independently ran MiXCR on the multiplex PCR reads; one entry per CDR3 protein. The sample shows about 330,000 distinct CDR3 sequences, about 65% of them seen only once.

Input material: peripheral blood. This rearrangement joins TRBV4-2 to TRBJ2-6; the D call may be TRBD1 or TRBD2 (6 bases each). This TCR derives from a man between 40 and 49 years old with primary liver carcinoma and hepatitis B virus infection. The CDR3 DNA is TGTGCCAGCAGCCAAGATCGGCCTGCCAGGTCGGGGGCCCACGTCCTGACTTTC. The encoded protein is CASSQDRPARSGAHVLTF.